The clone carrying this T cell receptor beta chain was counted between two and nine times. The antigen is undetermined. This sample is drawn from a study of T-cell memory formation after mild COVID-19. In the study overall: There were largely donor-specific TCR clusters.

The CDR3 sequence is 18 residues long. V dropped 3 bases and J dropped 4; count of bases not matched to a gene: 11. TCRdb re-analysed the 5' RACE reads in MiXCR, keeping a single row per CDR3 protein. The sample carries about 360,000 distinct CDR3 sequences, approximately 15% recorded once. Study-wide findings and caveats: Clones contracting across day 15 to 85 had a balanced CD4/CD8 profile; later expanding clones leaned CD4+.

This clonotype originated in a man younger than 35 who had mild COVID-19 (a few samples of this study predate the infection). Cell type and time point are not known. The sample was PBMCs or a T cell subset sorted from them (not recorded which). This chain connects TRBV12-3 or TRBV12-4 to TRBJ2-5, with 13 bases aligning to TRBD2. The CDR3 nucleotides are TGTGCCAGCAGTTTCGGGGGGACTAGCGGGGCGAGTGGAGAGACCCAGTACTTC. It yields the protein CASSFGGTSGASGETQYF.